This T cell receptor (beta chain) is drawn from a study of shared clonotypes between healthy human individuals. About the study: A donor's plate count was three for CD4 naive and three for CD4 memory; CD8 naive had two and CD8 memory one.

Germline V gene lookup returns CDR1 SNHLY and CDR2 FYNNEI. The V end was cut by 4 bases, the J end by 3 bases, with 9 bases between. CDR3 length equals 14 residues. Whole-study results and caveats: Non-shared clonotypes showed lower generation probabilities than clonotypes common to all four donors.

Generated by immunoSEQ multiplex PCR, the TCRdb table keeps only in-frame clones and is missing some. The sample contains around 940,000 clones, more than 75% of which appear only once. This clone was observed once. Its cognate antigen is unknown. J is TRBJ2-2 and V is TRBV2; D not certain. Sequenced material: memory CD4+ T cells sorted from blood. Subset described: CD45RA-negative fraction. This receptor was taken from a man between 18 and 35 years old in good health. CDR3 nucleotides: TGTGCCAGCAGTGTCGCCAGATACACCGGGGAGCTGTTTTTT. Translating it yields CASSVARYTGELFF.